Shown below are 4 T cell receptor beta chains from a single sample sequenced in a study of monozygotic twins with inflammatory bowel disease. TCRdb derives one entry per CDR3 protein from the 5' RACE reads, leaving out DNA. This sample carries more than 300,000 distinct CDR3 sequences, with about 2.5% going to the ten biggest clones. The specimen was blood. These receptors were obtained from a human donor with ulcerative colitis or Crohn's disease, or a healthy co-twin of an affected twin (not recorded which).

The V and J genes are TRBV6-5 and TRBJ1-2. The CDR3 has 15 amino acids. Germline assignment: CDR1 MNHEY and CDR2 SVGAGI. The CDR3 region is CASSYGTAEFYGYTF.

J is TRBJ2-7 and V is TRBV7-2; TCRdb's assignment of TRBD1 cannot be checked, as there is no DNA. CDR3 length: 15 residues. CDR1 is SGHTA, CDR2 FQGNSA, per germline. The CDR3 loop is CASSHADRVAYEQYF.

This chain uses TRBV2 with TRBJ2-2. Per the germline V gene, CDR1 is SNHLY and CDR2 is FYNNEI. This CDR3 has 14 residues. This CDR3 reads CASSVGSNTGELFF.

The rearrangement joins TRBV6-2 or TRBV6-3 to TRBJ2-1; the D call from TCRdb, TRBD1, cannot be confirmed without DNA. This CDR3 has 12 amino acids. Germline CDR1 and CDR2: MNHEY and SVGEGT. The CDR3 sequence is CASRDRVHEQFF.